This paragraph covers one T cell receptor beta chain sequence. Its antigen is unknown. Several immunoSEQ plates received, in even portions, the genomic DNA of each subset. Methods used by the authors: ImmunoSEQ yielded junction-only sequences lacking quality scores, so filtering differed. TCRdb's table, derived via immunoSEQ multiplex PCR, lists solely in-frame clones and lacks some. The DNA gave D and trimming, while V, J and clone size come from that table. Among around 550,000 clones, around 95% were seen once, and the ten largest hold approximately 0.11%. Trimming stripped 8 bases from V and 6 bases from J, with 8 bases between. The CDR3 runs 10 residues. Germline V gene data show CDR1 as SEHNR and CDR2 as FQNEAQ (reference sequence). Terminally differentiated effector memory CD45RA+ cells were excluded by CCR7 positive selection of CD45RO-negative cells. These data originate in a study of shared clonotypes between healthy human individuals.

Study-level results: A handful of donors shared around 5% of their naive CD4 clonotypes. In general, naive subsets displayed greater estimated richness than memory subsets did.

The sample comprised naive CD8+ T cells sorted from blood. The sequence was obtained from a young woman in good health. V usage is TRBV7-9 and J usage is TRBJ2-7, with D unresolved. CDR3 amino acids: CASGDSEQYF. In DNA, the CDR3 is TGTGCCAGCGGAGATTCCGAGCAGTACTTC. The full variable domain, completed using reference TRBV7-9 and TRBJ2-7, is DTGVSQNPRHKITKRGQNVTFRCDPISEHNRLYWYRQTLGQGPEFLTYFQNEAQLEKSRLLSDRFSAERPKGSFSTLEIQRTEQGDSAMYLCASGDSEQYFGPGTRLTVT.